One T cell receptor (beta chain) is described in this entry. The sample holds other DNA sequences that translate to the same CDR3. The data are from a study of cytomegalovirus exposure and HLA in healthy donors. With 60 Vbeta and 13 Jbeta primers, the PCR was carried out. Clones were read by immunoSEQ multiplex PCR, and TCRdb kept only the in-frame ones, dropping some. The data show about 260,000 clones, roughly two thirds seen once. The specimen sequenced was PBMCs. The clonotype originates from a female donor in good health and CMV-seronegative.

The CDR3 region has the DNA TGTGCCAGCAGTTTAGCGGGAGGGTCCTACGAGCAGTACTTC. Amino acids: CASSLAGGSYEQYF. The chain links TRBV5-4 to TRBJ2-7, with TRBD2 matching over 11 bases. The germline CDR1 and CDR2 sequences are SGHNT and YYREEE (reference sequence). Germline trimming cut 5 bases from V and 1 base from J; bases unmatched to any gene: 2. This CDR3 has 14 amino acids.